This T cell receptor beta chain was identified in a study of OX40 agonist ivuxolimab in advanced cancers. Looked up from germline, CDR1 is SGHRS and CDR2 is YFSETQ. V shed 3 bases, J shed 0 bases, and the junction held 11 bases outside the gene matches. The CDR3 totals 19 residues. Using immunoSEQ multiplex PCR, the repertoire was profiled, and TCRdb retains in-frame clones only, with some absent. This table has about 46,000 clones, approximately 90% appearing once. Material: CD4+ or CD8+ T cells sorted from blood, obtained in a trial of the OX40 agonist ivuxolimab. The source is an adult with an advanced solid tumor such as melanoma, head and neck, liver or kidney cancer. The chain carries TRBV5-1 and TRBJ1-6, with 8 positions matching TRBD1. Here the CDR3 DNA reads TGCGCCAGCAGCTCGCCGACAGGGGACTATAGCTCCTATAATTCACCCCTCCACTTT. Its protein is CASSSPTGDYSSYNSPLHF.